Shown below are 24 T cell receptor beta chains from a single sample sequenced in a study of regulatory T cells in long-lasting Graves disease. The time point was: persistent/refractory GD, antithyroid drugs over 5 years with positive TRAb. The TCR library was prepared using RNA isolated from PBMCs. HTBI primers from iRepertoire and Arm-PCR of CDR3 regions yielded the TCR beta libraries. TCRdb re-analysed the multiplex PCR reads in MiXCR, keeping a single row per CDR3 protein. The repertoire includes some 330,000 distinct CDR3 sequences, roughly 24% of them detected once, and about 29% sits in the top ten. The input for sequencing was peripheral blood mononuclear cells (PBMCs), taken when the disease was refractory, from a patient treated with antithyroid drugs. Source of these receptors: a woman in her thirties or forties with Graves disease.

CDR3 nucleotides: TGTGCCAGTAGGATGGGGAACACTGAAGCTTTCTTT. Its protein product is CASRMGNTEAFF. V usage is TRBV12-3 or TRBV12-4 and J usage is TRBJ1-1; D is ambiguous. V was trimmed by 9 bases and J by 1 base, leaving 9 bases between them. The CDR3 is made up of 12 amino acids.

This clonotype was seen a few times. This chain links TRBV19 with TRBJ1-1; D is unclear. V was trimmed by 3 bases and J by 6 bases, leaving 17 bases between them. The length of the CDR3 is 15 residues. Germline lookup yields CDR1 LNHDA and CDR2 SQIVND (reference sequence). The CDR3 reads CASSIDLAVGPEAFF. CDR3 bases: TGTGCCAGTAGTATTGACTTGGCCGTCGGGCCTGAAGCTTTCTTT.

This clonotype was found many times. The chain employs TRBV28 and TRBJ2-7; 7 nucleotides agree with TRBD1. The CDR3 covers 16 residues. Germline trimming cut 3 bases from V and 2 bases from J; bases unmatched to any gene: 10. The germline V gene has CDR1 MDHEN and CDR2 SYDVKM. The chain's CDR3 is CASSFSSDRATYEQYF. CDR3 nucleotide sequence: TGTGCCAGCAGTTTTTCTTCCGACAGGGCAACCTACGAGCAGTACTTC. The full variable domain, completed using reference TRBV28 and TRBJ2-7, is DVKVTQSSRYLVKRTGEKVFLECVQDMDHENMFWYRQDPGLGLRLIYFSYDVKMKEKGDIPEGYSVSREKKERFSLILESASTNQTSMYLCASSFSSDRATYEQYFGPGTRLTVT.

This clonotype was seen ten or more times. V and J are TRBV27 and TRBJ1-5; D gene ambiguous. V lost 2 bases, J lost 0 bases, and 8 bases lay in between. The CDR3 has 15 amino acids. Germline-derived CDR1 and CDR2 are MNHEY and SMNVEV (reference sequence). The CDR3 region is CASSLTSHSNQPQHF. The CDR3 DNA is TGTGCCAGCAGTTTAACAAGCCATAGCAATCAGCCCCAGCATTTT.

This clonotype was found many times. Here the CDR3 DNA reads TGTGCCAGCAGTTTTTCCGACAGAAGAAATCAGCCCCAGCATTTT. As protein: CASSFSDRRNQPQHF. V usage is TRBV28 and J usage is TRBJ1-5, with a tentative D call TRBD1 (5 bases). Trimming shortened V by 3 bases and J by 4 bases, and 13 bases separated the two germline ends. This CDR3 region has 15 residues. CDR1 and CDR2 (germline): MDHEN, SYDVKM.

This clonotype was found many times. The rearrangement uses TRBV5-1 and TRBJ1-4; D not certain. The CDR3 spans 14 residues. The V gene's germline CDR1 is SGHRS and CDR2 YFSETQ. Trimming removed 3 bases from V and 0 bases from J, with 6 bases in between. The CDR3 sequence is CASSYIPTNEKLFF. The CDR3 nucleotides are TGCGCCAGCAGCTATATTCCAACTAATGAAAAACTGTTTTTT.

This clonotype was detected many times. The rearrangement links TRBV6-5 to TRBJ1-5; no clear D. The CDR3 totals 13 residues. V lost 3 bases to trimming and J lost 5 bases, with 8 bases between them. Germline CDR1 and CDR2: MNHEY and SVGAGI. The CDR3 here is CASSYAGYQPQHF. Written as DNA, the CDR3 is TGTGCCAGCAGTTATGCGGGCTATCAGCCCCAGCATTTT.

The chain links TRBV18 to TRBJ2-5, with 8 bases that match TRBD1. The CDR3 is 15 amino acids. Germline values: CDR1 KGHSH, CDR2 LQKENI. V was pared by 3 bases and J by 6 bases, with 9 bases of the junction left unmatched. CDR3 DNA: TGTGCCAGCTCACCTACTATTGGACAGGGACAGACCCAGTACTTC. Amino acid sequence: CASSPTIGQGQTQYF.

The V call is TRBV5-1, the J call TRBJ2-3; D is uncertain. CDR3 length equals 11 residues. Germline CDR1 SGHRS, CDR2 YFSETQ. The V gene lost 4 bases and the J gene lost 6 bases, with 6 bases spanning the gap. CDR3 residues: CASSRWDTQYF. The CDR3 coding sequence is TGCGCCAGCAGCCGCTGGGATACGCAGTATTTT. The complete variable domain, with remaining parts taken from reference TRBV5-1 and TRBJ2-3, reads KAGVTQTPRYLIKTRGQQVTLSCSPISGHRSVSWYQQTPGQGLQFLFEYFSETQRNKGNFPGRFSGRQFSNSRSEMNVSTLELGDSALYLCASSRWDTQYFGPGTRLTVL.

This clonotype came up many times. V gene TRBV19 combines with J gene TRBJ2-5; maybe TRBD2 (5 bases). Germline assignment: CDR1 LNHDA and CDR2 SQIVND (reference sequence). The CDR3 runs 14 residues. Trimming took off 9 bases at V and 2 bases at J, with 16 bases between the two ends. The CDR3 DNA reads TGTGCCAGCACAACAAACGGGATTCAAGAGACCCAGTACTTC. It codes for CASTTNGIQETQYF.

The CDR3 region is CASSLYGEELFF. The CDR3 coding sequence is TGTGCCAGCAGCTTGTATGGAGAGGAGCTGTTTTTT. The chain joins TRBV11-3 to TRBJ2-2, with no clear D. This CDR3 has 12 amino acids. The V end was cut by 3 bases, the J end by 10 bases, with 9 bases between. Germline values: CDR1 SGHNT, CDR2 YENEEA.

With respect to this clonotype: This CDR3 is missing its conserved last phenylalanine or tryptophan, likely due to a read error. The V gene is TRBV27, the J gene TRBJ1-5, with a possible D match to TRBD1 (6 bases). The CDR3 extends over 15 amino acids. The V gene lost 5 bases and the J gene lost 3 bases, with 14 bases spanning the gap. Per germline, CDR1 MNHEY and CDR2 SMNVEV (reference sequence). The CDR3 region is CASSVKQGINQPQHL. In nucleotides, the CDR3 is TGTGCCAGCAGTGTAAAACAGGGAATCAATCAGCCCCAGCATCTT.

Many counts were recorded for this clonotype. The chain couples TRBV2 to TRBJ1-1; D is undetermined. V gave up 2 bases and J gave up 0 bases, with 1 base separating them. This CDR3 has 12 residues. Per germline, CDR1 SNHLY and CDR2 FYNNEI. CDR3 region: CASSELNTEAFF. The DNA for the CDR3 is TGTGCCAGCAGTGAACTGAACACTGAAGCTTTCTTT.

This clonotype was counted a single time. This chain links TRBV28 with TRBJ1-2; 12 positions match TRBD1. The CDR3 covers 17 residues. Germline V gene sequence: CDR1 MDHEN, CDR2 SYDVKM. Trimming removed 4 bases from V and 4 bases from J; junction bases left unmatched: 10. CDR3 region: CASSSDGTGGGIYGYTF. DNA for the CDR3: TGTGCCAGCAGTTCCGACGGGACAGGGGGCGGAATCTATGGCTACACCTTC.

The chain recombines TRBV14 with TRBJ2-7, with no clear D. The length of the CDR3 is 13 residues. Germline-derived CDR1 and CDR2 are SGHDN and FVKESK. V dropped 1 base and J dropped 2 bases, with 6 bases sitting between them. The CDR3 DNA follows: TGTGCCAGCAGCCAAGTGCACGCCTACGAGCAGTACTTC. Translated: CASSQVHAYEQYF. Full variable domain (remainder filled in from reference TRBV14 and TRBJ2-7): EAGVTQFPSHSVIEKGQTVTLRCDPISGHDNLYWYRRVMGKEIKFLLHFVKESKQDESGMPNNRFLAERTGGTYSTLKVQPAELEDSGVYFCASSQVHAYEQYFGPGTRLTVT.

The chain joins TRBV20-1 to TRBJ1-1; no clear D gene. This CDR3 region has 12 residues. Germline assignment: CDR1 DFQATT and CDR2 SNEGSKA (reference sequence). Trimming removed 1 base at V and 11 bases at J, with 14 bases between. CDR3: CSARVGTGPAFF. The CDR3 bases are TGCAGTGCTAGAGTAGGAACGGGTCCGGCTTTCTTT.

In this sample, this clonotype turned up a few times. V gene TRBV13 combines with J gene TRBJ1-4; D remains ambiguous. The CDR3 loop spans 16 amino acids. The V end lost 5 bases, the J end lost 3 bases, and 16 bases lay between the germline ends. Per germline, CDR1 PRHDT and CDR2 FYEKMQ (reference sequence). CDR3 sequence reads: CASSPPPVRANEKLFF. CDR3 nucleotides: TGTGCCAGCAGCCCCCCCCCGGTGAGGGCTAATGAAAAACTGTTTTTT.

This rearrangement joins TRBV7-9 to TRBJ2-4; 8 bases match TRBD2. Judging by the DNA end, TRBJ2-1 fits better; the J call may be wrong. The CDR3 covers 13 residues. Per the germline V gene, CDR1 is SEHNR and CDR2 is FQNEAQ (reference sequence). The DNA for the CDR3 is TGTGCCAGCAGCGCGAAGCGGGAGCTTGAGCAGTTCTTC. This gives the protein CASSAKRELEQFF.

This chain uses TRBV2 with TRBJ2-7; the D gene is possibly TRBD2 (6 bases). V was trimmed by 6 bases and J by 3 bases, leaving 24 bases between them. The CDR3 is 17 amino acids. Germline V gene lookup returns CDR1 SNHLY and CDR2 FYNNEI. The CDR3 protein is CASSPPQGLAPNYEQYF. The CDR3 DNA sequence: TGTGCCAGCAGCCCCCCCCAAGGGCTAGCGCCGAACTACGAGCAGTACTTC.

For the CDR3, the DNA is TGTGCCAGCAGTTTAGCGGGAGGGCCTTGGTACGAGCAGTACTTC. As protein: CASSLAGGPWYEQYF. J is TRBJ2-7 and V is TRBV27; 9 nucleotides agree with TRBD2. J lost 4 bases, V lost 2 bases, and 6 bases had no gene match. This CDR3 is built from 15 residues. Germline CDR1 MNHEY, CDR2 SMNVEV (reference sequence).

V gene TRBV27 combines with J gene TRBJ1-5; D not certain. The CDR3 spans 15 residues. CDR1 and CDR2 from the germline V gene are MNHEY and SMNVEV (reference sequence). The ends were cut back, 6 bases at V and 4 bases at J, with 16 bases in the middle. CDR3 in DNA: TGTGCCAGCAGCCCGAGAGCCCTTTTGAATCAGCCCCAGCATTTT. It translates to CASSPRALLNQPQHF.

J is TRBJ2-7 and V is TRBV7-9, with a possible D match to TRBD2 (6 bases). Germline CDR1 SEHNR, CDR2 FQNEAQ (reference sequence). The CDR3 runs to 13 residues. V was shortened by 5 bases and J by 4 bases, with 12 bases between the two germline ends. CDR3 sequence (DNA): TGTGCCAGCAGCAAACCCGGGACTTACGAGCAGTACTTC. It specifies CASSKPGTYEQYF. Together with reference TRBV7-9 and TRBJ2-7, the CDR3 gives the full variable domain: DTGVSQNPRHKITKRGQNVTFRCDPISEHNRLYWYRQTLGQGPEFLTYFQNEAQLEKSRLLSDRFSAERPKGSFSTLEIQRTEQGDSAMYLCASSKPGTYEQYFGPGTRLTVT.

The chain links TRBV20-1 to TRBJ1-6; 9 bases are shared with TRBD1. Germline V gene data show CDR1 as DFQATT and CDR2 as SNEGSKA (reference sequence). Trimming took 3 bases from V and 9 from J; bases not matched to a gene: 18. The CDR3 spans 18 residues. Here the CDR3 reads CSASTGTGITSRGSPLHF. For the CDR3, the DNA is TGCAGTGCTAGTACCGGGACAGGGATCACTAGTCGAGGTTCACCCCTCCACTTT.

This chain joins TRBV7-9 and TRBJ1-4; D call uncertain. The germline V gene has CDR1 SEHNR and CDR2 FQNEAQ (reference sequence). V gave up 1 base and J gave up 7 bases, with 7 bases separating them. The CDR3 has 13 residues. CDR3 amino acids: CASSLVEGEKLFF. The CDR3 nucleotides read TGTGCCAGCAGCTTAGTAGAGGGTGAAAAACTGTTTTTT.